Listed below are T cell receptor beta chains from one sample, sequenced in a study of CD4 and CD8 cells across lung adenocarcinoma regions. A single record per CDR3 protein comes from TCRdb applying MiXCR to the PCR reads. The sample records approximately 11,000 distinct CDR3 sequences, around half being singletons. The source material was CD8+ T cells from the margin of a lung tumor. These receptors were taken from a female donor with lung adenocarcinoma. The CD4 and CD8 labels of this study may be unreliable. The CDR3 runs from the conserved cysteine through the conserved F or W. Expanded clones get a size class; other rows say once, few or many, or leave the size out.

CDR3aa: CASSYSMQGYSPLHF
len: 15
v_gene: TRBV6-5
abundance: -

CDR3aa: CASTTYRGDGYTF
len: 13
v_gene: TRBV12-3/TRBV12-4
abundance: -

CDR3aa: CASSLARDPGYEQYF
len: 15
v_gene: TRBV11-2
abundance: medium-sized

CDR3aa: CASSQQVLNEKLFF
len: 14
v_gene: TRBV6-1
abundance: -

CDR3aa: CASSGLAASSLQETQYF
len: 17
v_gene: TRBV10-2
abundance: many

CDR3aa: CVSVGGGGRDQETQYF
len: 16
v_gene: TRBV12-5
abundance: -

CDR3aa: CASSEAPGAGQGERTDKQYF
len: 20
v_gene: TRBV6-1
abundance: -

CDR3aa: CASSPMLETQYF
len: 12
v_gene: TRBV7-6
abundance: -

CDR3aa: CASSPSGGAKDTQYF
len: 15
v_gene: TRBV6-1
abundance: -

CDR3aa: CASSPLGQAACNNAQFF
len: 17
v_gene: TRBV25-1
abundance: -

CDR3aa: CANGSGFTEQYF
len: 12
v_gene: TRBV10-2
abundance: many

CDR3aa: CAGRQQHDQNIQYF
len: 14
v_gene: TRBV10-3
abundance: -

CDR3aa: CSATMQETQYF
len: 11
v_gene: TRBV20-1
abundance: -

CDR3aa: CASSSSFDRGVTGELFF
len: 17
v_gene: TRBV7-6
abundance: -

CDR3aa: CASSPAGIGGTEQFF
len: 15
v_gene: TRBV6-2/TRBV6-3
abundance: -

CDR3aa: CASRWRGATNTQYF
len: 14
v_gene: TRBV6-1
abundance: -

CDR3aa: CASSFTGGSTGELFF
len: 15
v_gene: TRBV27
abundance: many

CDR3aa: CASSPDRDRYTF
len: 12
v_gene: TRBV7-2
abundance: few

CDR3aa: CASSRDRNEQFF
len: 12
v_gene: TRBV7-2
abundance: many

CDR3aa: CASSLRGTGQETQYF
len: 15
v_gene: TRBV6-1
abundance: many

CDR3aa: CASRAGTFVFIQYF
len: 14
v_gene: TRBV6-1
abundance: -

CDR3aa: CASSQGVAAGDTQYF
len: 15
v_gene: TRBV10-1
abundance: -

CDR3aa: CASSFAETQYF
len: 11
v_gene: TRBV25-1
abundance: -

CDR3aa: CASGLQGASADEQYF
len: 15
v_gene: TRBV6-1
abundance: -

CDR3aa: CASSQGRRRGGAPQETQYF
len: 19
v_gene: TRBV4-2
abundance: -

CDR3aa: CAWSEAGVGELFF
len: 13
v_gene: TRBV30
abundance: -

CDR3aa: CASSYTGTSNEQFF
len: 14
v_gene: TRBV12-3/TRBV12-4
abundance: medium-sized

CDR3aa: CASSPGVSNEKLFF
len: 14
v_gene: TRBV10-2
abundance: -

CDR3aa: CASSQTSGVGETQYF
len: 15
v_gene: TRBV6-1
abundance: -

CDR3aa: CASIGNRVVGTEAFF
len: 15
v_gene: TRBV12-3/TRBV12-4
abundance: once

CDR3aa: CASTKGTGGETGELFF
len: 16
v_gene: TRBV12-3/TRBV12-4
abundance: many

CDR3aa: CASSQADAGRGGKNMQYF
len: 18
v_gene: TRBV4-1
abundance: -

CDR3aa: CASTNERDITGELFF
len: 15
v_gene: TRBV6-5
abundance: medium-sized

CDR3aa: CASSSTGLAGGRRTDTQYF
len: 19
v_gene: TRBV6-5
abundance: medium-sized

CDR3aa: CASSRSELQETQYF
len: 14
v_gene: TRBV6-1
abundance: many

CDR3aa: CASSIRDSSYEQYF
len: 14
v_gene: TRBV19
abundance: -

CDR3aa: CASSEGAGGKNIQYF
len: 15
v_gene: TRBV6-1
abundance: -

CDR3aa: CATSRDPAGTGLGEQYF
len: 17
v_gene: TRBV15
abundance: -

CDR3aa: CASSYRDYWNEQFF
len: 14
v_gene: TRBV6-2/TRBV6-3
abundance: -

CDR3aa: CASSPTEQFF
len: 10
v_gene: TRBV25-1
abundance: -

CDR3aa: CASSVDRKNTQFF
len: 13
v_gene: TRBV6-1
abundance: -

CDR3aa: CARGSGVKGKETQYF
len: 15
v_gene: TRBV2
abundance: -

CDR3aa: CASSPASLSGANVLTF
len: 16
v_gene: TRBV6-1
abundance: -

CDR3aa: CASSSGRMSYEQYF
len: 14
v_gene: TRBV7-2
abundance: -

CDR3aa: CASRGGGGTDTQYF
len: 14
v_gene: TRBV6-1
abundance: -

CDR3aa: CATHLWTGVSTDTQYF
len: 16
v_gene: TRBV24-1
abundance: many

CDR3aa: CASSGTGSSYNSPLHF
len: 16
v_gene: TRBV6-1
abundance: few

CDR3aa: CASSVSGLQETLSF
len: 14
v_gene: TRBV7-6
abundance: -

CDR3aa: CASSELAGGKDTQYF
len: 15
v_gene: TRBV6-1
abundance: -

CDR3aa: CASGSRGSGANVLTF
len: 15
v_gene: TRBV12-5
abundance: -

CDR3aa: CASSFDNEQFF
len: 11
v_gene: TRBV27
abundance: few

CDR3aa: CASRFSGTSGNKQFF
len: 15
v_gene: TRBV6-5
abundance: once

CDR3aa: CASKNRDTGELFF
len: 13
v_gene: TRBV6-1
abundance: large

CDR3aa: CASSYSSRLPNNREQLF
len: 17
v_gene: TRBV6-5
abundance: -

CDR3aa: CAISSVEDTQYF
len: 12
v_gene: TRBV10-3
abundance: few

CDR3aa: CASSDGGKNIQYF
len: 13
v_gene: TRBV27
abundance: -

CDR3aa: CASSNSRTSGSEQYF
len: 15
v_gene: TRBV6-1
abundance: -